Below, 26 T cell receptor beta chains from the same sample are listed, as sequenced in a study of T cells after yellow fever vaccination. One entry per CDR3 protein results from TCRdb running MiXCR on the 5' RACE reads. Among a few hundred thousand distinct CDR3 sequences, approximately 8% were seen once, and the ten largest hold 3% to 3.5%. Sequenced material: CD4+ T cells sorted from PBMCs, taken 5 days after the yellow fever booster vaccination. The receptors originated from a man between 18 and 35 years old who received the YFV17D yellow fever vaccine.

This chain joins TRBV6-5 and TRBJ1-3; tentative D call: TRBD1 (5 bases). The CDR3 runs to 15 residues. V was pared by 5 bases and J by 0 bases, with 11 bases between. CDR1 is MNHEY and CDR2 is SVGAGI in the germline V gene. CDR3 protein: CASSRTGYSGNTIYF. CDR3 in DNA: TGTGCCAGCAGTCGAACAGGATACTCTGGAAACACCATATATTTT.

The table lists this clonotype with a few counts. The chain joins TRBV18 to TRBJ1-2; D is uncertain. The CDR3 spans 15 residues. V was shortened by 2 bases and J by 6 bases, with 16 bases between the two germline ends. Germline V CDR1 and CDR2: KGHSH, LQKENI. The CDR3 here is CASSPAGDPGDGYTF. CDR3 coding DNA: TGTGCCAGCTCACCAGCGGGAGATCCTGGGGATGGCTACACCTTC.

The sample holds a few counts of this clonotype. This sequence joins TRBV4-3 and TRBJ2-7; a possible D gene is TRBD1 (6 bases). The V gene lost 1 base and the J gene lost 3 bases, with 13 bases spanning the gap. The CDR3 runs 15 residues. Germline V CDR1 and CDR2: LGHNA, YSLEER. In DNA, the CDR3 is TGCGCCAGCAGCCAAGCTGTCTACAGGGTCTACGAGCAGTACTTC. Its translation: CASSQAVYRVYEQYF.

This clonotype has more than one count but fewer than ten. This chain connects TRBV5-1 to TRBJ1-1, with D uncertain. The V gene lost 0 bases and the J gene lost 1 base, with 7 bases spanning the gap. The CDR3 contains 14 residues. CDR1 and CDR2 (germline): SGHRS, YFSETQ. Here the CDR3 reads CASSLGDPNTEAFF. The CDR3 nucleotides read TGCGCCAGCAGCTTGGGCGATCCGAACACTGAAGCTTTCTTT.

This clonotype was detected only a few times. This rearrangement joins TRBV5-1 to TRBJ1-1, with TRBD1 as a possible D gene (5 bases). From germline, CDR1 is SGHRS and CDR2 YFSETQ. The CDR3 is made up of 13 amino acids. Trimming stripped 4 bases from V and 7 bases from J, with 14 bases between. The DNA of the CDR3 is TGCGCCAGCAGCCCAGGGTCGGTCGGTGAAGCTTTCTTT. Translated: CASSPGSVGEAFF.

This clonotype was detected only a few times. The chain recombines TRBV2 with TRBJ2-3, with D possibly TRBD2 on 6 matching bases. CDR3 size: 14 residues. Trimming removed 6 bases at V and 0 bases at J, with 10 bases between. CDR1 and CDR2 (germline): SNHLY, FYNNEI. The CDR3: CASRGRGSTDTQYF. In DNA, the CDR3 is TGTGCCAGCAGAGGGCGGGGAAGCACAGATACGCAGTATTTT. The full variable domain, in which reference TRBV2 and TRBJ2-3 provide the parts outside the CDR3, is EPEVTQTPSHQVTQMGQEVILRCVPISNHLYFYWYRQILGQKVEFLVSFYNNEISEKSEIFDDQFSVERPDGSNFTLKIRSTKLEDSAMYFCASRGRGSTDTQYFGPGTRLTVL.

Note on this clonotype: A single base separates this from a much larger clone, so it may be a read error. The chain uses TRBV20-1 and TRBJ2-3; no definite D call. The CDR3 totals 11 residues. Per the germline V gene, CDR1 is DFQATT and CDR2 is SNEGSKA (reference sequence). V shed 3 bases and J shed 13 bases, with 14 bases lying between them. The CDR3 nucleotides read TGCAGTGCTAGGGGGAATCGCGCGGAGTATTTT. The encoded protein is CSARGNRAEYF.

The chain combines TRBV3-1 with TRBJ2-1; D not resolved. V was pared by 3 bases and J by 9 bases, with 6 bases between. The germline V gene encodes CDR1 LGHDT and CDR2 YNNKEL (reference sequence). The CDR3 is made up of 11 amino acids. The CDR3 bases are TGTGCCAGCAGCCATGGTGGTGAGCAGTTCTTC. As protein: CASSHGGEQFF.

This clonotype has more than one count but fewer than ten. The chain links TRBV20-1 to TRBJ2-3, with 7 nucleotides matching TRBD2. J gave up 1 base and V 2 bases, and 9 bases lay outside the gene matches. Germline CDR1 is DFQATT and CDR2 is SNEGSKA (reference sequence). CDR3 size: 16 residues. The CDR3 DNA follows: TGCAGTGCTAGACCCCTAGGACTAGGCGGCACAGATACGCAGTATTTT. Amino acids: CSARPLGLGGTDTQYF.

This clonotype was seen a few times. The gene calls are TRBV6-6 and TRBJ1-5; D uncertain. V lost 6 bases and J 0 bases, leaving 12 bases between the germline ends. Germline V gives CDR1 MNHNY, CDR2 SVGAGI (reference sequence). The CDR3 spans 15 residues. The CDR3 nucleotides are TGTGCCAGCAGCCCAATAGGTTATAGCAATCAGCCCCAGCATTTT. Amino acids: CASSPIGYSNQPQHF.

A few counts support this clonotype. V and J are TRBV12-3 or TRBV12-4 and TRBJ1-5; D unclear. CDR3 length: 12 amino acids. V dropped 4 bases and J dropped 6 bases, with 7 bases sitting between them. The chain's CDR3 is CASSWTGQPQHF. The DNA for the CDR3 is TGTGCCAGCAGTTGGACCGGTCAGCCCCAGCATTTT.

This clonotype occurred a few times. The V gene is TRBV6-6, the J gene TRBJ1-1, with 7 bases identical to TRBD1. This CDR3 comprises 14 residues. V shed 4 bases and J 3 bases; nucleotides not matched to a gene: 5. Germline assignment: CDR1 MNHNY and CDR2 SVGAGI (reference sequence). CDR3 in amino acids: CASSSWQGDTEAFF. The CDR3 DNA reads as TGTGCCAGCAGTTCATGGCAGGGGGACACTGAAGCTTTCTTT.

This clonotype was detected a few times. The gene calls are TRBV21-1 and TRBJ2-7; TRBD2, the D gene given by the table, was not confirmed from the DNA. TRBV21-1 is a recognized pseudogene. The length of the CDR3 is 12 residues. CDR3 protein: CASSAREDGQYV. The CDR3 region has the DNA TGTGCCAGCAGCGCCAGGGAGGACGGGCAGTACGTC.

This clonotype has just a few counts. The J gene is TRBJ2-3, the V gene TRBV27; possibly TRBD1 for D (5 bases). The CDR3 consists of 14 residues. CDR1 is MNHEY and CDR2 is SMNVEV in the germline V gene (reference sequence). The V gene lost 1 base and the J gene lost 4 bases, with 9 bases spanning the gap. The CDR3 loop is CASSLLGDPDTQYF. In nucleotides, the CDR3 is TGTGCCAGCAGTTTATTAGGGGATCCAGATACGCAGTATTTT.

The J gene is TRBJ2-3, the V gene TRBV4-3, with unresolved D. Germline loops: CDR1 LGHNA, CDR2 YSLEER. V lost 0 bases to trimming and J lost 2 bases, with 6 bases between them. This CDR3 spans 14 amino acids. The CDR3 sequence: CASSQEKSTDTQYF. The CDR3 nucleotides are TGCGCCAGCAGCCAAGAAAAATCCACAGATACGCAGTATTTT.

This clonotype showed up just a few times. Here the CDR3 reads CAWSLGQSSGNTIYF. CDR3 coding DNA: TGTGCCTGGAGCCTAGGACAGAGCTCTGGAAACACCATATATTTT. V gene TRBV30 combines with J gene TRBJ1-3; D is perhaps TRBD1 (6 bases). Trimming cost V 3 bases and J 0 bases, with 12 bases left between them. Per germline, CDR1 GTSNPN and CDR2 SVGIG (reference sequence). This CDR3 has 15 amino acids.

The V and J genes are TRBV7-9 and TRBJ1-1; D remains ambiguous. CDR1 is SEHNR and CDR2 is FQNEAQ in the germline V gene (reference sequence). V lost 1 base to trimming and J lost 4 bases, with 10 bases between them. This CDR3 comprises 14 residues. Here the CDR3 reads CASSLGRRSTEAFF. The CDR3 DNA reads as TGTGCCAGCAGCTTAGGCAGGCGGAGCACTGAAGCTTTCTTT.

This clonotype came up a few times. V gene TRBV20-1 combines with J gene TRBJ2-3, with 10 bases fitting TRBD2. The germline V gene has CDR1 DFQATT and CDR2 SNEGSKA (reference sequence). J was trimmed by 6 bases and V by 3 bases; bases with no gene match: 3. The CDR3 consists of 13 residues. For the CDR3, the DNA is TGCAGTGCTAGTAGCGGGGGGAGGGATACGCAGTATTTT. Amino acid sequence: CSASSGGRDTQYF.

This chain connects TRBV2 to TRBJ1-5; TRBD1 might be the D (6 bases). This CDR3 is 13 amino acids long. The V and J ends lost 7 bases and 7 bases respectively, with 14 bases between them. Germline V gives CDR1 SNHLY, CDR2 FYNNEI. CDR3 region: CASTVRGLQPQHF. In DNA form, the CDR3 reads TGTGCCAGCACTGTTCGGGGGCTCCAGCCCCAGCATTTT.

The rearrangement joins TRBV20-1 to TRBJ2-2, with TRBD1 as a possible D gene (6 bases). With 5 bases removed from V and 5 bases from J, the gap between germline ends came to 15 bases. The CDR3 loop spans 14 amino acids. Germline assignment: CDR1 DFQATT and CDR2 SNEGSKA (reference sequence). The CDR3 nucleotides are TGCAGTGCTCGACGCCCCAGGGGAACCGGGGAGCTGTTTTTT. Amino acids: CSARRPRGTGELFF.

The chain has TRBV5-1 and TRBJ2-3; no definite D call. Germline lookup yields CDR1 SGHRS and CDR2 YFSETQ. The CDR3 runs 15 residues. V lost 4 bases and J 0 bases, leaving 12 bases between the germline ends. The CDR3, as DNA: TGCGCCAGCAGCGCCGCCGGCGGCAGCACAGATACGCAGTATTTT. It is translated as CASSAAGGSTDTQYF.

This clonotype has a handful of counts. The V and J genes are TRBV27 and TRBJ2-7; unclear D gene. Germline V lookup: CDR1 MNHEY, CDR2 SMNVEV (reference sequence). The V and J ends lost 5 bases and 0 bases respectively, with 14 bases between them. The CDR3 runs to 15 residues. As DNA, the CDR3 is TGTGCCAGCAGTCCCACTGGACGGAGCTCCTACGAGCAGTACGTC. Translating it yields CASSPTGRSSYEQYV.

CDR3 residues: CSAGSVNTEAFF. Written as DNA, the CDR3 is TGCAGTGCTGGCTCCGTGAACACTGAAGCTTTCTTT. The chain joins TRBV20-1 to TRBJ1-1, with D hard to call. Trimming left V 5 bases short and J 0 bases short, with 7 bases between. From germline, CDR1 is DFQATT and CDR2 SNEGSKA (reference sequence). This CDR3 has 12 residues.

This clonotype was counted a few times. The J gene is TRBJ2-4, the V gene TRBV30, with 11 bases identical to TRBD2. This CDR3 spans 14 amino acids. V lost 2 bases, J lost 8 bases, and 5 bases stayed unmatched. Germline V gene data show CDR1 as GTSNPN and CDR2 as SVGIG (reference sequence). The CDR3 is CAWSLAGGGDIQYF. The CDR3 nucleotides read TGTGCCTGGAGTCTAGCGGGGGGCGGCGACATTCAGTACTTC. The full variable domain, in which reference TRBV30 and TRBJ2-4 provide the parts outside the CDR3, is SQTIHQWPATLVQPVGSPLSLECTVEGTSNPNLYWYRQAAGRGLQLLFYSVGIGQISSEVPQNLSASRPQDRQFILSSKKLLLSDSGFYLCAWSLAGGGDIQYFGAGTRLSVL.

The CDR3 DNA follows: TGCAGTGCTGCCCAACTCCGGGACAGGGCGGGTTCGGGCACTGAAGCTTTCTTT. This encodes CSAAQLRDRAGSGTEAFF. The rearrangement links TRBV20-1 to TRBJ1-1; 9 nucleotides agree with TRBD1. With V trimmed by 5 bases and J by 4 bases, 20 bases remained unmatched. Germline loops: CDR1 DFQATT, CDR2 SNEGSKA (reference sequence). The CDR3 consists of 18 residues.

The gene calls are TRBV12-3 or TRBV12-4 and TRBJ2-3; 7 positions match TRBD2. V was pared by 7 bases and J by 1 base, with 11 bases of the junction left unmatched. The CDR3 is 16 amino acids. The DNA for the CDR3 is TGTGCCAGCACCTCACGGGGGGACCTACGCACAGATACGCAGTATTTT. Translating gives CASTSRGDLRTDTQYF.